Listed below are T cell receptor beta chains from one sample, sequenced in a study of T cell responses to AZD1222 COVID-19 vaccine. Here immunoSEQ multiplex PCR was the method, and the copy in TCRdb shows in-frame clones only, minus some. The data contain about 56,000 clones, 86% of them singletons. The sequencing used peripheral blood, collected 28 days after the second AZD1222 dose. The receptor source for this set is an adult who received the AZD1222 COVID-19 vaccine. Both conserved end residues are part of each CDR3. Fields, in order: V gene, J gene, clone size, D gene, CDR3 protein, CDR3 DNA. D genes are given only for firm matches. Part of the rows lack a size; the others show once, few, many or a class for expanded clones.

>TRBV5-1|TRBJ2-7|NA|NA
CASSFDRSSYEQYF
TGCGCCAGCAGCTTTGACAGAAGTTCCTACGAGCAGTACTTC
>TRBV7-2|TRBJ1-2|NA|NA
CASSLGGTAYGYTF
TGTGCCAGCAGCTTAGGCGGGACGGCTTATGGCTACACCTTC
>TRBV7-2|TRBJ2-6|NA|NA
CASGGRILSGANVLTF
TGTGCCAGCGGGGGCCGGATTCTCTCTGGGGCCAACGTCCTGACTTTC
>TRBV9|TRBJ2-7|NA|TRBD1
CASSAGTGGYEQYF
TGTGCCAGCAGTGCCGGGACAGGGGGCTACGAGCAGTACTTC
>TRBV7-8|TRBJ2-7|NA|NA
CASSFGGRGNEQYF
TGTGCCAGCAGCTTTGGAGGAAGAGGCAACGAGCAGTACTTC
>TRBV2|TRBJ2-1|NA|TRBD2
CASSTSGEWNEQFF
TGTGCCAGCAGTACTAGCGGGGAATGGAATGAGCAGTTCTTC
>TRBV5-1|TRBJ2-1|NA|NA
CASSFNSNEQFF
TGCGCCAGCAGCTTTAACAGCAATGAGCAGTTCTTC
>TRBV27|TRBJ1-3|NA|TRBD1
CASSPRDSSFSGNTIYF
TGTGCCAGCAGTCCCCGGGACAGTTCTTTCTCTGGAAACACCATATATTTT
>TRBV20-1|TRBJ1-1|NA|NA
CSASAGAGMEAFF
TGCAGTGCTAGTGCGGGCGCGGGTATGGAAGCTTTCTTT
>TRBV11-2|TRBJ2-3|few|NA
CASSPVRGRILATHTQYF
TGTGCCAGCAGCCCCGTACGGGGGCGAATCCTGGCGACGCATACGCAGTATTTT
>TRBV12-3/TRBV12-4|TRBJ2-7|NA|NA
CASTGGYEQYF
TGTGCCAGCACCGGGGGCTACGAGCAGTACTTC
>TRBV18|TRBJ2-2|NA|NA
CASSPFEFSGELFF
TGTGCCAGCTCCCCCTTCGAATTCTCCGGGGAGCTGTTTTTT
>TRBV4-2|TRBJ2-1|NA|TRBD1
CASSHQDRARNEQFF
TGTGCCAGCAGTCACCAGGACAGGGCAAGGAATGAGCAGTTCTTC
>TRBV5-8|TRBJ1-5|NA|NA
CASSLDGRRLRPQHF
TGTGCCAGCAGCTTGGATGGGCGCAGATTACGGCCCCAGCATTTT
>TRBV4-2|TRBJ1-5|NA|NA
CASSQDGRADQPQHF
TGTGCCAGCAGCCAAGATGGCAGGGCGGATCAGCCCCAGCATTTT
>TRBV12-3/TRBV12-4|TRBJ1-1|NA|NA
CASSQGSNTEAFF
TGTGCCAGCAGTCAGGGATCGAACACTGAAGCTTTCTTT
>TRBV7-9|TRBJ1-2|medium-sized|TRBD1
CASSPEGQGARSYGYTF
TGTGCCAGCAGCCCCGAGGGACAGGGGGCGCGTAGCTATGGCTACACCTTC
>TRBV18|TRBJ1-5|NA|TRBD1
CASSPGQGYQPQHF
TGTGCCAGCTCACCGGGACAGGGATATCAGCCCCAGCATTTT
>TRBV19|TRBJ1-2|NA|NA
CASSIDPGTYGYTF
TGTGCCAGTAGTATAGATCCTGGCACCTATGGCTACACCTTC
>TRBV7-9|TRBJ1-3|NA|NA
CASVIGVGNTIYF
TGTGCCAGCGTCATAGGGGTCGGAAACACCATATATTTT
>TRBV6-5|TRBJ2-7|NA|NA
CASSWSRESHEQYF
TGTGCCAGCAGTTGGTCCAGGGAGAGCCACGAGCAGTACTTC
>TRBV28|TRBJ1-4|NA|NA
CASSGGSGNEKLFF
TGTGCCAGCAGTGGGGGCTCTGGGAATGAAAAACTGTTTTTT
>TRBV9|TRBJ2-7|NA|NA
CASSPGRGVRGYEQYF
TGTGCCAGCAGCCCCGGCCGGGGTGTGCGGGGCTACGAGCAGTACTTC